These 21 T cell receptor beta chains were all obtained from the same sample, sequenced in a study of blood T cell repertoires in COVID-19. Only in-frame clones appear in the TCRdb table, and some are missing; sequencing was by immunoSEQ multiplex PCR. The sample yields around 200,000 clones, about nine tenths seen once. Sequenced: peripheral blood. Receptors originate from a woman aged 60-75 years with COVID-19, enrolled during active disease.

The chain couples TRBV7-9 to TRBJ2-2, with 8 bases aligning to TRBD1. With V trimmed by 1 base and J by 7 bases, 5 bases remained unmatched. Germline lookup yields CDR1 SEHNR and CDR2 FQNEAQ (reference sequence). The CDR3 runs to 15 residues. In nucleotides, the CDR3 is TGTGCCAGCAGCTTAGTCAGGGGGCTTGGCGGGGAGCTGTTTTTT. As protein: CASSLVRGLGGELFF.

The V and J genes are TRBV27 and TRBJ2-7; 9 bases line up with TRBD1. There are 16 residues in the CDR3. Unmatched junction bases numbered 9, after V lost 6 bases and J lost 0 bases. Germline-derived CDR1 and CDR2 are MNHEY and SMNVEV (reference sequence). In nucleotides, the CDR3 is TGTGCCAGCAGCATTCTTGGACAGGGGCCCTCCTACGAGCAGTACTTC. It specifies CASSILGQGPSYEQYF.

This chain links TRBV24-1 with TRBJ2-1; D gene unclear. This CDR3 is built from 13 residues. V lost 9 bases and J 3 bases, leaving 11 bases between the germline ends. Germline V gene lookup returns CDR1 KGHDR and CDR2 SFDVKD. For the CDR3, the DNA is TGTGCCACCTCCGCTACAGTCTACAATGAGCAGTTCTTC. It is translated as CATSATVYNEQFF.

The J gene is TRBJ2-1, the V gene TRBV27, with 14 bases lining up with TRBD2. The germline CDR1 and CDR2 sequences are MNHEY and SMNVEV (reference sequence). CDR3 length: 15 amino acids. The V segment lost 6 bases and the J segment 7 bases; nucleotides outside the gene matches: 5. This CDR3 reads CASSATSGRVNEQFF. CDR3 nucleotide sequence: TGTGCCAGCAGCGCGACTAGCGGGAGGGTAAATGAGCAGTTCTTC.

The chain combines TRBV7-6 with TRBJ2-1; 13 bases match TRBD2. Germline values: CDR1 SGHVS, CDR2 FNYEAQ. The CDR3 contains 15 residues. J lost 15 bases, V lost 1 base, and 9 bases had no gene match. The CDR3 protein is CASSLGQLAGGNRFF. CDR3 nucleotide sequence: TGTGCCAGCAGCTTAGGCCAACTAGCGGGAGGGAATCGGTTCTTC.

The count of this clone is one. V gene TRBV18 combines with J gene TRBJ2-1; 9 bases are shared with TRBD2. The CDR3 covers 16 residues. Germline trimming cut 3 bases from V and 0 bases from J; bases unmatched to any gene: 3. Germline CDR1 KGHSH, CDR2 LQKENI. The CDR3 reads CASSPSGGSSYNEQFF. CDR3 nucleotides: TGTGCCAGCTCACCGAGCGGGGGGAGCTCCTACAATGAGCAGTTCTTC.

This clone came up a few times. V usage is TRBV5-4 and J usage is TRBJ1-1; D not certain. The germline V and J ends were trimmed by 4 bases and 1 base, with 8 bases remaining between them. This CDR3 has 13 residues. In germline, CDR1 is SGHNT, CDR2 YYREEE (reference sequence). Here the CDR3 DNA reads TGTGCCAGCAGCACTGACACGAACACTGAAGCTTTCTTT. Amino acid sequence: CASSTDTNTEAFF. Full variable domain (remainder filled in from reference TRBV5-4 and TRBJ1-1): ETGVTQSPTHLIKTRGQQVTLRCSSQSGHNTVSWYQQALGQGPQFIFQYYREEENGRGNFPPRFSGLQFPNYSSELNVNALELDDSALYLCASSTDTNTEAFFGQGTRLTVV.

The chain carries TRBV10-3 and TRBJ2-5; D possibly corresponds to TRBD1 (6 bases). The CDR3 sequence is 15 residues long. The V end lost 3 bases, the J end lost 5 bases, and 16 bases lay between the germline ends. Germline V lookup: CDR1 ENHRY, CDR2 SYGVKD. As DNA, the CDR3 is TGTGCCATCAGTGAAGGGCAGGGGTCGGGGGAGACCCAGTACTTC. It specifies CAISEGQGSGETQYF.

The genes are TRBV19 and TRBJ1-1; D gene uncertain. The CDR3 contains 12 residues. CDR1 and CDR2 (germline): LNHDA, SQIVND (reference sequence). V dropped 1 base and J dropped 7 bases, with 7 bases sitting between them. The CDR3 sequence: CASSIGADEAFF. CDR3 nucleotide sequence: TGTGCCAGTAGTATAGGGGCCGATGAAGCTTTCTTT.

The chain links TRBV5-6 to TRBJ1-2; 8 bases are a match to TRBD1. This CDR3 contains 14 residues. CDR1 is SGHDT, CDR2 YYEEEE, per germline. V was pared by 4 bases and J by 4 bases, with 6 bases of the junction left unmatched. As DNA, the CDR3 is TGTGCCAGCAGCACTCGACAGGGGACCTATGGCTACACCTTC. It specifies CASSTRQGTYGYTF.

The chain uses TRBV9 and TRBJ1-1; no reliable D call. V was cut by 1 base and J by 5 bases, with 18 bases left in between. The CDR3 has 16 residues. From germline, CDR1 is SGDLS and CDR2 YYNGEE. The CDR3 DNA reads as TGTGCCAGCAGCGTATTGTCCCCCCCAGCGGTTACTGAAGCTTTCTTT. Translating it yields CASSVLSPPAVTEAFF.

The chain is built from TRBV7-6 and TRBJ1-5; tentatively, D is TRBD1 (5 bases). Germline lookup yields CDR1 SGHVS and CDR2 FNYEAQ. There are 15 residues in the CDR3. V lost 0 bases to trimming and J lost 6 bases, with 12 bases between them. The CDR3 nucleotides read TGTGCCAGCAGCTTAGCATCAGGGTTGGGTCAGCCCCAGCATTTT. It translates to CASSLASGLGQPQHF. The entire variable domain, with the rest obtained from reference TRBV7-6 and TRBJ1-5, is as follows: GAGVSQSPRYKVTKRGQDVALRCDPISGHVSLYWYRQALGQGPEFLTYFNYEAQQDKSGLPNDRFSAERPEGSISTLTIQRTEQRDSAMYRCASSLASGLGQPQHFGDGTRLSIL.

The chain links TRBV24-1 to TRBJ1-5; D remains unclear. V lost 4 bases, J lost 4 bases, and 7 bases lay in between. Germline CDR1 KGHDR, CDR2 SFDVKD. The CDR3 length is 13 residues. Here the CDR3 reads CATSDAGNQPQHF. In nucleotides, the CDR3 is TGTGCCACCAGTGACGCAGGAAATCAGCCCCAGCATTTT.

CDR3 protein: CASSDQPGETEAFF. The DNA for the CDR3 is TGTGCCAGCAGCGACCAACCCGGGGAGACTGAAGCTTTCTTT. The V call is TRBV9, the J call TRBJ1-1; D is ambiguous. The germline V gene encodes CDR1 SGDLS and CDR2 YYNGEE. The CDR3 covers 14 residues. Trimming removed 3 bases from V and 5 bases from J, with 14 bases in between.

This clone has a single count. The chain carries TRBV5-4 and TRBJ1-2; 7 positions match TRBD1. The CDR3 is made up of 14 amino acids. Unmatched junction bases numbered 7, after V lost 4 bases and J lost 4 bases. Germline V CDR1 and CDR2: SGHNT, YYREEE (reference sequence). The CDR3 DNA is TGTGCCAGCAGCATTCGGGACAGTATCTATGGCTACACCTTC. Translating it yields CASSIRDSIYGYTF.

The rearrangement links TRBV11-3 to TRBJ1-1, with D perhaps matching TRBD1 (6 bases). V lost 3 bases, J lost 4 bases, and 15 bases lay in between. Germline CDR1 and CDR2: SGHNT and YENEEA. CDR3 length: 15 amino acids. The CDR3 region has the DNA TGTGCCAGCAGCTTCGGGGGGCGGGGGCGCACTGAAGCTTTCTTT. It translates to CASSFGGRGRTEAFF.

This clone has just a few counts. In DNA form, the CDR3 reads TGTGCCAGCAGTCTCACGGGAAACACTGAAGCTTTCTTT. This gives the protein CASSLTGNTEAFF. V and J are TRBV6-4 and TRBJ1-1; no clear D. CDR1 and CDR2 (germline): MRHNA, SNTAGT. This CDR3 comprises 13 residues. The ends were cut back, 5 bases at V and 2 bases at J, with 9 bases in the middle.

This clone occurred once. V and J are TRBV6-5 and TRBJ1-2, with D possibly being TRBD1 (5 bases). V was shortened by 7 bases and J by 7 bases, with 13 bases between the two germline ends. CDR3 size: 12 residues. The V gene's germline CDR1 is MNHEY and CDR2 SVGAGI. The CDR3 loop is CASTNSGGGYTF. The CDR3, as DNA: TGTGCCAGCACCAACTCGGGGGGTGGCTACACCTTC.

This chain uses TRBV30 with TRBJ1-4, with D possibly TRBD1 on 6 matching bases. This CDR3 has 16 residues. V was cut by 0 bases and J by 8 bases, with 19 bases left in between. Germline CDR1 and CDR2: GTSNPN and SVGIG (reference sequence). CDR3 in DNA: TGTGCCTGGAGTGTGACTTCCGGCAAAAGGGGGGAAAAACTGTTTTTT. This sequence encodes CAWSVTSGKRGEKLFF. The variable domain in full, completed from reference TRBV30 and TRBJ1-4, reads SQTIHQWPATLVQPVGSPLSLECTVEGTSNPNLYWYRQAAGRGLQLLFYSVGIGQISSEVPQNLSASRPQDRQFILSSKKLLLSDSGFYLCAWSVTSGKRGEKLFFGSGTQLSVL.

This clone showed up just once. The genes are TRBV24-1 and TRBJ1-2; 7 bases line up with TRBD1. This CDR3 has 13 residues. V was clipped by 3 bases and J by 4 bases; unmatched bases: 1. Germline V gene data show CDR1 as KGHDR and CDR2 as SFDVKD. CDR3: CATSDPGGYGYTF. The CDR3 region has the DNA TGTGCCACCAGTGATCCAGGGGGCTATGGCTACACCTTC.

The V gene is TRBV29-1, the J gene TRBJ2-7, with D unresolved. Looked up from germline, CDR1 is SQVTM and CDR2 is ANQGSEA. The V gene lost 3 bases and the J gene lost 0 bases, with 9 bases spanning the gap. The CDR3 length is 13 residues. CDR3 sequence (DNA): TGCAGCGTTGATCAGGCTCCCTCCTACGAGCAGTACTTC. Its protein product is CSVDQAPSYEQYF.